The rows below give T cell receptor beta chains drawn from one sample of a study of blood T cell repertoires in COVID-19. Generated by immunoSEQ multiplex PCR, the TCRdb table keeps only in-frame clones and is missing some. The sample carries 650,000 to 800,000 clones, about 90% recorded once. What was sequenced was peripheral blood. These receptor sequences come from a young woman with acute or convalescent COVID-19. The CDR3 runs from the conserved cysteine through the conserved F or W. Fields, in order: D gene, V gene, clone size, J gene, CDR3 protein, CDR3 DNA. A D gene is named only where the DNA matches it firmly. Clone size is shown for a subset of rows, as once, few, many or a class of expanded clone.

d_gene: TRBD1
v_gene: TRBV3-1/TRBV3-2
abundance: -
j_gene: TRBJ1-3
CDR3aa: CASRQGDTIYF
CDR3nt: TGTGCCAGCAGACAGGGGGATACCATATATTTT

d_gene: TRBD1
v_gene: TRBV3-1/TRBV3-2
abundance: -
j_gene: TRBJ1-2
CDR3aa: CASSPPGQGNGYTF
CDR3nt: TGTGCCAGCAGTCCACCGGGACAGGGAAATGGCTACACCTTC

d_gene: TRBD1
v_gene: TRBV7-9
abundance: -
j_gene: TRBJ1-2
CDR3aa: CASSGVTGGYYGYTF
CDR3nt: TGTGCCAGCAGCGGGGTGACAGGGGGCTACTATGGCTACACCTTC

d_gene: TRBD1
v_gene: TRBV18
abundance: -
j_gene: TRBJ1-1
CDR3aa: CASSKQGGDTEAFF
CDR3nt: TGTGCCAGCTCAAAACAGGGGGGGGACACTGAAGCTTTCTTT

d_gene: -
v_gene: TRBV7-9
abundance: -
j_gene: TRBJ1-1
CDR3aa: CASSLVAVTTEAFF
CDR3nt: TGTGCCAGCAGCTTAGTGGCGGTAACCACTGAAGCTTTCTTT

d_gene: -
v_gene: TRBV5-6
abundance: -
j_gene: TRBJ1-2
CDR3aa: CASSSYYGYTF
CDR3nt: TGTGCCAGCAGCTCTTACTATGGCTACACCTTC

d_gene: -
v_gene: TRBV5-1
abundance: -
j_gene: TRBJ1-5
CDR3aa: CASSLDGPGGQPQHF
CDR3nt: TGCGCCAGCAGCTTGGACGGACCGGGGGGTCAGCCCCAGCATTTT

d_gene: -
v_gene: TRBV27
abundance: -
j_gene: TRBJ2-2
CDR3aa: CASSLAVSGELFF
CDR3nt: TGTGCCAGCAGTTTGGCCGTCTCCGGGGAGCTGTTTTTT

d_gene: -
v_gene: TRBV5-6
abundance: -
j_gene: TRBJ1-5
CDR3aa: CASSLGRVSNQPQHF
CDR3nt: TGTGCCAGCAGCTTGGGGAGGGTTAGCAATCAGCCCCAGCATTTT

d_gene: -
v_gene: TRBV4-2
abundance: -
j_gene: TRBJ1-5
CDR3aa: CASSQDRYSNQPQHF
CDR3nt: TGTGCCAGCAGCCAAGACAGATATAGCAATCAGCCCCAGCATTTT

d_gene: TRBD1
v_gene: TRBV5-1
abundance: -
j_gene: TRBJ1-1
CDR3aa: CASSSREGQGSMNTEAFF
CDR3nt: TGCGCCAGCAGCTCCCGCGAAGGACAGGGATCCATGAACACTGAAGCTTTCTTT

d_gene: TRBD2
v_gene: TRBV6-4
abundance: once
j_gene: TRBJ2-3
CDR3aa: CASSVVAGDTDTQYF
CDR3nt: TGTGCCAGCAGTGTCGTAGCGGGGGACACAGATACGCAGTATTTT

d_gene: -
v_gene: TRBV4-2
abundance: -
j_gene: TRBJ1-5
CDR3aa: CASSQGGGNNQPQHF
CDR3nt: TGTGCCAGCAGCCAGGGGGGTGGGAACAATCAGCCCCAGCATTTT

d_gene: -
v_gene: TRBV7-3
abundance: -
j_gene: TRBJ2-3
CDR3aa: CASSLVRGTDTQYF
CDR3nt: TGTGCCAGCAGCTTAGTCAGGGGAACAGATACGCAGTATTTT

d_gene: -
v_gene: TRBV4-1
abundance: -
j_gene: TRBJ2-7
CDR3aa: CASSHRGSTYEQYF
CDR3nt: TGCGCCAGCAGCCACAGGGGAAGTACCTACGAGCAGTACTTC

d_gene: TRBD1
v_gene: TRBV30
abundance: -
j_gene: TRBJ1-1
CDR3aa: CAWWEQGGNTEAFF
CDR3nt: TGTGCCTGGTGGGAACAGGGGGGGAACACTGAAGCTTTCTTT

d_gene: -
v_gene: TRBV27
abundance: once
j_gene: TRBJ2-7
CDR3aa: CASSPLILADEQYF
CDR3nt: TGTGCCAGCAGTCCCCTTATACTAGCCGACGAGCAGTACTTC

d_gene: TRBD2
v_gene: TRBV12-5
abundance: -
j_gene: TRBJ2-3
CDR3aa: CASGLTSGPTDTQYF
CDR3nt: TGTGCTAGTGGCCTGACTAGCGGCCCCACAGATACGCAGTATTTT

d_gene: TRBD1
v_gene: TRBV19
abundance: -
j_gene: TRBJ2-2
CDR3aa: CASRQGAENTGELFF
CDR3nt: TGTGCCAGTAGGCAGGGGGCGGAGAACACCGGGGAGCTGTTTTTT

d_gene: TRBD1
v_gene: TRBV5-5
abundance: -
j_gene: TRBJ1-1
CDR3aa: CASSSDRGVYSEAFF
CDR3nt: TGTGCCAGCAGCTCCGACAGGGGAGTATACTCCGAAGCTTTCTTT

d_gene: -
v_gene: TRBV6-5
abundance: -
j_gene: TRBJ2-1
CDR3aa: CASSYSSGRSNEQFF
CDR3nt: TGTGCCAGCAGTTACTCGAGCGGTCGGAGTAATGAGCAGTTCTTC

d_gene: TRBD1
v_gene: TRBV25-1
abundance: -
j_gene: TRBJ1-1
CDR3aa: CASSEGQGGTFF
CDR3nt: TGTGCCAGCAGTGAGGGGCAGGGGGGAACTTTCTTT

d_gene: -
v_gene: TRBV5-8
abundance: few
j_gene: TRBJ1-2
CDR3aa: CASSFGPGQQYGYTF
CDR3nt: TGTGCCAGCAGCTTTGGCCCGGGACAACAGTATGGCTACACCTTC

d_gene: -
v_gene: TRBV4-3
abundance: -
j_gene: TRBJ1-2
CDR3aa: CASSQERRANYGYTF
CDR3nt: TGCGCCAGCAGCCAAGAGAGGAGGGCAAACTATGGCTACACCTTC

d_gene: TRBD1
v_gene: TRBV5-5
abundance: -
j_gene: TRBJ1-2
CDR3aa: CASSLNRGLDYGYTF
CDR3nt: TGTGCCAGCAGCCTGAACAGGGGGCTAGACTATGGCTACACCTTC

d_gene: TRBD1
v_gene: TRBV7-8
abundance: -
j_gene: TRBJ1-2
CDR3aa: CASSLTRQGDGYTF
CDR3nt: TGTGCCAGCAGCTTAACGAGACAGGGGGATGGCTACACCTTC

d_gene: -
v_gene: TRBV11-2
abundance: -
j_gene: TRBJ1-3
CDR3aa: CASSSLGAGNTIYF
CDR3nt: TGTGCCAGCAGCTCCTTGGGGGCGGGAAACACCATATATTTT

d_gene: -
v_gene: TRBV7-2
abundance: -
j_gene: TRBJ1-6
CDR3aa: CASGAAGRISSPLHF
CDR3nt: TGTGCCAGCGGGGCCGCGGGGCGCATCTCCTCACCCCTCCACTTT

d_gene: -
v_gene: TRBV5-4
abundance: -
j_gene: TRBJ1-2
CDR3aa: CASSLTGMGGYTF
CDR3nt: TGTGCCAGCAGCTTGACAGGGATGGGGGGCTACACCTTC

d_gene: TRBD1
v_gene: TRBV24-1
abundance: -
j_gene: TRBJ1-1
CDR3aa: CATSDPGTDNYLIF
CDR3nt: TGTGCCACCAGTGATCCTGGGACAGACAACTATCTCATCTTT

d_gene: -
v_gene: TRBV6-2/TRBV6-3
abundance: once
j_gene: TRBJ2-1
CDR3aa: CASSYSTAYNEQFF
CDR3nt: TGTGCCAGCAGTTACTCTACGGCCTACAATGAGCAGTTCTTC

d_gene: -
v_gene: TRBV10-1
abundance: -
j_gene: TRBJ1-6
CDR3aa: CASSDRGNSPLHF
CDR3nt: TGCGCCAGCAGTGACCGGGGTAATTCACCCCTCCACTTT

d_gene: -
v_gene: TRBV6-5
abundance: -
j_gene: TRBJ1-3
CDR3aa: CASSYSGGPSGNTIYF
CDR3nt: TGTGCCAGCAGTTACTCGGGAGGGCCCTCTGGAAACACCATATATTTT

d_gene: TRBD2
v_gene: TRBV6-5
abundance: once
j_gene: TRBJ2-3
CDR3aa: CASSLTGGTDTQYF
CDR3nt: TGTGCCAGCAGTCTAACGGGGGGGACAGATACGCAGTATTTT

d_gene: -
v_gene: TRBV25-1
abundance: -
j_gene: TRBJ1-4
CDR3aa: CASSERDSPGEKLFF
CDR3nt: TGTGCCAGCAGTGAAAGAGACTCCCCGGGGGAAAAACTGTTTTTT

d_gene: -
v_gene: TRBV27
abundance: -
j_gene: TRBJ1-1
CDR3aa: CASSFSVESTEAFF
CDR3nt: TGTGCCAGCAGTTTTTCCGTAGAGAGCACTGAAGCTTTCTTT

d_gene: TRBD1
v_gene: TRBV4-3
abundance: -
j_gene: TRBJ1-2
CDR3aa: CASSQVRQGNYGYTF
CDR3nt: TGCGCCAGCAGCCAAGTCCGACAGGGCAACTATGGCTACACCTTC

d_gene: TRBD2
v_gene: TRBV24-1
abundance: -
j_gene: TRBJ2-5
CDR3aa: CATSWSSGGETQYF
CDR3nt: TGTGCCACCAGTTGGTCTAGCGGGGGTGAGACCCAGTACTTC

d_gene: TRBD2
v_gene: TRBV4-1
abundance: -
j_gene: TRBJ2-1
CDR3aa: CASSQELAGGVSYEQFF
CDR3nt: TGCGCCAGCAGCCAAGAACTAGCGGGGGGGGTAAGCTATGAGCAGTTCTTC

d_gene: TRBD1
v_gene: TRBV7-2
abundance: -
j_gene: TRBJ2-7
CDR3aa: CASSLGGQYEQYF
CDR3nt: TGTGCCAGCAGCTTAGGGGGACAGTACGAGCAGTACTTC

d_gene: -
v_gene: TRBV27
abundance: -
j_gene: TRBJ1-1
CDR3aa: CASSLRQGTGNTEAFF
CDR3nt: TGTGCCAGCAGTTTAAGGCAGGGGACGGGGAACACTGAAGCTTTCTTT

d_gene: TRBD2
v_gene: TRBV9
abundance: -
j_gene: TRBJ2-2
CDR3aa: CASGGYSGEVTGELFF
CDR3nt: TGTGCCAGCGGCGGTTATAGCGGGGAGGTCACCGGGGAGCTGTTTTTT

d_gene: TRBD1
v_gene: TRBV3-1/TRBV3-2
abundance: few
j_gene: TRBJ1-2
CDR3aa: CASSQDQGGGHGYTF
CDR3nt: TGTGCCAGCAGCCAAGATCAAGGAGGGGGCCATGGCTACACCTTC

d_gene: TRBD1
v_gene: TRBV10-1
abundance: -
j_gene: TRBJ1-2
CDR3aa: CASSGDRGDHGYTF
CDR3nt: TGCGCCAGCAGTGGGGACAGGGGGGATCATGGCTACACCTTC

d_gene: TRBD1
v_gene: TRBV18
abundance: -
j_gene: TRBJ2-2
CDR3aa: CASRGRTGELFF
CDR3nt: TGTGCCAGCAGGGGGCGGACCGGGGAGCTGTTTTTT

d_gene: -
v_gene: TRBV25-1
abundance: -
j_gene: TRBJ2-5
CDR3aa: CASSAGETQYF
CDR3nt: TGTGCCAGCAGTGCAGGGGAGACCCAGTACTTC

d_gene: TRBD2
v_gene: TRBV24-1
abundance: few
j_gene: TRBJ2-5
CDR3aa: CATSNGGEGERETQYF
CDR3nt: TGTGCCACCAGTAATGGGGGGGAAGGCGAGCGGGAGACCCAGTACTTC

d_gene: TRBD1
v_gene: TRBV5-1
abundance: once
j_gene: TRBJ1-4
CDR3aa: CASSDRQGPTGDNEKLFF
CDR3nt: TGCGCCAGCAGCGACCGACAGGGCCCTACAGGGGATAATGAAAAACTGTTTTTT

d_gene: TRBD2
v_gene: TRBV27
abundance: -
j_gene: TRBJ2-3
CDR3aa: CASSHPGLGKVRQYF
CDR3nt: TGTGCCAGCAGCCATCCGGGACTAGGGAAAGTCAGACAGTATTTT

d_gene: TRBD1
v_gene: TRBV7-2
abundance: few
j_gene: TRBJ1-3
CDR3aa: CASSLVGQRSSGNTIYF
CDR3nt: TGTGCCAGCAGCTTAGTGGGACAGCGAAGCTCTGGAAACACCATATATTTT

d_gene: TRBD1
v_gene: TRBV7-8
abundance: -
j_gene: TRBJ1-1
CDR3aa: CASSLAQGALAEAFF
CDR3nt: TGTGCCAGCAGCTTAGCCCAGGGGGCGCTCGCTGAAGCTTTCTTT